The 16 T cell receptor beta chains given below trace back to one sample, sequenced in a study of Ad26.COV2.S vaccination and SARS-CoV-2 variants. Regarding treatment: roughly 20 received Ad26.COV2.S at low or high dose, single or two shots; 5 received placebo; per-sample allocation not given. Sampling took place 63 days after the first vaccine or placebo injection. Data came from immunoSEQ multiplex PCR; TCRdb stores just in-frame clones and leaves some out. Seen here are roughly 700,000 clones, about 89% observed once, and the top ten hold about 1.5%. Sequenced here: peripheral blood, sampled in a trial of Ad26.COV2.S vaccine versus placebo. The receptors originated from a person aged 18-60 years who received the Ad26.COV2.S COVID-19 vaccine or a placebo.

This clone was counted a single time. The rearrangement links TRBV7-2 to TRBJ1-5, with D perhaps matching TRBD1 (5 bases). Germline V gives CDR1 SGHTA, CDR2 FQGNSA. The length of the CDR3 is 15 residues. V dropped 4 bases and J dropped 2 bases, with 12 bases sitting between them. CDR3 coding DNA: TGTGCCAGCAGCTCATTGGGGGTTGGCAATCAGCCCCAGCATTTT. This sequence encodes CASSSLGVGNQPQHF.

The rearrangement links TRBV6-5 to TRBJ2-2; D is ambiguous. The germline V gene has CDR1 MNHEY and CDR2 SVGAGI. Trimming took off 7 bases at V and 8 bases at J, with 17 bases between the two ends. This CDR3 spans 14 amino acids. The CDR3 region is CASTLGTARGELFF. As DNA, the CDR3 is TGTGCCAGCACCCTAGGTACGGCCCGAGGGGAGCTGTTTTTT.

This rearrangement joins TRBV7-9 to TRBJ2-3, with 10 positions matching TRBD2. The CDR3 extends over 15 amino acids. The V and J ends lost 2 bases and 5 bases, in that order; junction bases with no gene match: 4. Germline V CDR1 and CDR2: SEHNR, FQNEAQ (reference sequence). CDR3 region: CASSLSGRGGDTQYF. Written as DNA, the CDR3 is TGTGCCAGCAGCTTAAGCGGGAGGGGAGGAGATACGCAGTATTTT.

This sequence joins TRBV2 and TRBJ1-5, with D unclear. V shed 4 bases and J shed 0 bases, with 10 bases lying between them. Germline assignment: CDR1 SNHLY and CDR2 FYNNEI. This CDR3 region has 15 residues. Here the CDR3 reads CASSAWTVSNQPQHF. CDR3 in DNA: TGTGCCAGCAGTGCTTGGACGGTTAGCAATCAGCCCCAGCATTTT. Complete variable domain (other parts from reference TRBV2 and TRBJ1-5): EPEVTQTPSHQVTQMGQEVILRCVPISNHLYFYWYRQILGQKVEFLVSFYNNEISEKSEIFDDQFSVERPDGSNFTLKIRSTKLEDSAMYFCASSAWTVSNQPQHFGDGTRLSIL.

Remarks on this clone: One end of the junction does not line up with germline, which may come from a read error. The CDR3 spells CASSLGAGPRGETQYF. The DNA of the CDR3 is TGTGCTAGCAGCTTAGGGGCAGGCCCAAGGGGAGAGACCCAGTACTTC. The rearrangement uses TRBV7-7 and TRBJ2-5, with a tentative D call TRBD1 (5 bases). The CDR3 runs to 16 residues. CDR1 is SSHAT and CDR2 is FNYEAQ in the germline V gene (reference sequence). Drawing the rest from reference TRBV7-7 and TRBJ2-5, the complete variable domain is GAGVSQSPRYKVTKRGQDVTLRCDPISSHATLYWYQQALGQGPEFLTYFNYEAQPDKSGLPSDRFSAERPEGSISTLTIQRTEQRDSAMYRCASSLGAGPRGETQYFGPGTRLLVL.

V is TRBV3-1 (or the pseudogene TRBV3-2) and J is TRBJ1-6; D remains ambiguous. V was shortened by 3 bases and J by 0 bases, with 9 bases between the two germline ends. The length of the CDR3 is 16 residues. The germline V gene encodes CDR1 LGHDT and CDR2 YNNKEL (reference sequence). The CDR3 DNA reads TGTGCCAGCAGCCATCCCCAGAGCTCCTATAATTCACCCCTCCACTTT. Amino acids: CASSHPQSSYNSPLHF.

The chain uses TRBV6-6 and TRBJ2-7; D is uncertain. The CDR3 is made up of 14 amino acids. Between the trimmed V and J ends, which lost 2 bases and 3 bases, there was a span of 11 bases. Germline V gene lookup returns CDR1 MNHNY and CDR2 SVGAGI (reference sequence). CDR3 DNA: TGTGCCAGCAGTTACGTGACACCGAGCTACGAGCAGTACTTC. Its translation: CASSYVTPSYEQYF.

The V gene is TRBV9, the J gene TRBJ2-2, with TRBD2 identical over 9 bases. V gave up 3 bases and J gave up 1 base; unmatched junction bases: 7. The CDR3 is made up of 17 amino acids. Germline CDR1 SGDLS, CDR2 YYNGEE. CDR3 coding DNA: TGTGCCAGCAGCGGTCCAGCGGGAGGTTTGAACACCGGGGAGCTGTTTTTT. Residues: CASSGPAGGLNTGELFF.

This clone was found once. The chain carries TRBV30 and TRBJ2-1; D is unresolved. Germline CDR1 is GTSNPN and CDR2 is SVGIG (reference sequence). Trimming removed 4 bases from V and 8 bases from J, with 12 bases in between. The CDR3 runs 12 residues. The CDR3 loop is CAWTWSRDEQFF. The DNA for the CDR3 is TGTGCCTGGACCTGGTCTCGGGATGAGCAGTTCTTC.

V gene TRBV19 combines with J gene TRBJ1-2, with 7 bases identical to TRBD1. The CDR3 extends over 15 amino acids. Trimming at V came to 4 bases and at J to 8 bases, leaving 13 bases not matched to a gene. Germline V gives CDR1 LNHDA, CDR2 SQIVND (reference sequence). CDR3 nucleotide sequence: TGTGCCAGTAGTACCTGGGGACCCAGGACAGGAGGCTACACCTTC. It translates to CASSTWGPRTGGYTF.

The rearrangement uses TRBV5-4 and TRBJ2-5; 11 bases fit TRBD2. Germline loops: CDR1 SGHNT, CDR2 YYREEE (reference sequence). V shed 4 bases and J 4 bases; nucleotides not matched to a gene: 6. The CDR3 is made up of 15 amino acids. Here the CDR3 reads CASSSSGGARETQYF. The CDR3 DNA reads as TGTGCCAGCAGCAGTAGCGGGGGGGCCAGAGAGACCCAGTACTTC.

This sequence joins TRBV9 and TRBJ2-2, with no clear D. Germline V CDR1 and CDR2: SGDLS, YYNGEE. This CDR3 has 16 residues. V was clipped by 0 bases and J by 0 bases, with 9 bases between them. CDR3 amino acids: CASSVAGLANTGELFF. The CDR3 DNA sequence: TGTGCCAGCAGCGTAGCTGGCCTCGCGAACACCGGGGAGCTGTTTTTT. Full variable domain (remainder filled in from reference TRBV9 and TRBJ2-2): DSGVTQTPKHLITATGQRVTLRCSPRSGDLSVYWYQQSLDQGLQFLIQYYNGEERAKGNILERFSAQQFPDLHSELNLSSLELGDSALYFCASSVAGLANTGELFFGEGSRLTVL.

This rearrangement joins TRBV18 to TRBJ2-1; 14 bases match TRBD2. Trimming at V came to 4 bases and at J to 8 bases, leaving 4 bases not matched to a gene. The CDR3 is 15 amino acids. Germline V lookup: CDR1 KGHSH, CDR2 LQKENI. CDR3 bases: TGTGCCAGCTCACTTGGGACTAGCGGGGGATATGAGCAGTTCTTC. Protein product: CASSLGTSGGYEQFF.

The chain carries TRBV7-6 and TRBJ2-7, with D hard to call. Germline CDR1 SGHVS, CDR2 FNYEAQ. This CDR3 contains 15 residues. V shed 1 base and J shed 3 bases, with 13 bases lying between them. CDR3 sequence: CASSLEVGINYEQYF. CDR3 DNA sequence: TGTGCCAGCAGCTTAGAAGTAGGGATAAACTACGAGCAGTACTTC.

The chain couples TRBV3-1 (or the pseudogene TRBV3-2) to TRBJ2-6; no clear D. CDR1 and CDR2 (germline): LGHDT, YNNKEL (reference sequence). CDR3 length equals 13 residues. V lost 9 bases and J lost 0, with 6 bases in between. The CDR3 DNA reads as TGTGCCAGTCTGCGCTCTGGGGCCAACGTCCTGACTTTC. Amino acid sequence: CASLRSGANVLTF.

The chain links TRBV27 to TRBJ2-1; D ambiguous. Trimming left V 5 bases short and J 6 bases short, with 5 bases between. Germline values: CDR1 MNHEY, CDR2 SMNVEV (reference sequence). The CDR3 is made up of 11 amino acids. CDR3 DNA sequence: TGTGCCAGCAGTACCAGCAATGAGCAGTTCTTC. Protein: CASSTSNEQFF.